This is a list of T cell receptor beta chains from one sample in a study of T cell changes during pregnancy in multiple sclerosis. Method: immunoSEQ multiplex PCR; TCRdb's copy keeps in-frame clones and lacks some. The sample carries 55,000 or so clones, about nine tenths recorded once. Sample: CD4+ T cells from peripheral blood mononuclear cells, taken after pregnancy. Source of these receptors: a female donor with multiple sclerosis, enrolled in a pregnancy study. CDR3s leave out the opening cysteine and the closing phenylalanine or tryptophan. The order of the fields is D gene, V gene, CDR3 protein. A D gene is named only where the DNA matches it firmly.

TRBD1	TRBV7-2	ASSAGQGWTEAF
TRBD1	TRBV12-5	ASGSGDRVLNTEAF
TRBD2	TRBV4-1	ASSQGTSGPYEQY
.	TRBV4-3	ASRPTGAAEAF
.	TRBV19	ASWIGGQPTEAF
TRBD2	TRBV10-3	ATKGRGASYEQY
TRBD1	TRBV6-5	ASSYRDSRGGYT
.	TRBV19	ASSAQWAYGYT
TRBD2	TRBV6-5	ASSYLWREFNNEQF
.	TRBV7-2	ASSPLSKQY
.	TRBV7-2	ASSLNTGYNEQF
.	TRBV4-1	ASSQGLRGKTQY
TRBD2	TRBV5-4	ASSSERGGTDTQY
.	TRBV19	ASEDRLGSPLH
.	TRBV9	ASSVADGNEKLF
TRBD1	TRBV10-3	AISAKSGTGDYEQY
.	TRBV28	ASSSPGALLDTQY
.	TRBV4-1	ASSQVSGGSNQPQH
.	TRBV10-3	AISEYAGSNQPQH
.	TRBV25-1	ASSERARGSPLH
TRBD1	TRBV5-1	ASSHRQGDTQY
TRBD1	TRBV6-5	ASSYSGTGFQETQY
.	TRBV6-1	AGSQAINEKLF
TRBD1	TRBV5-6	ASSLDPGQGMLAF
.	TRBV19	ASSIRSGGWNTGELF
TRBD1	TRBV15	ATRFPGQGNTEAF
.	TRBV29-1	SIETRVDTEAF
.	TRBV5-4	ASSSPREVSPLH
.	TRBV9	ASSVRGSVTGELF
.	TRBV9	ASSAHQWLNTEAF
TRBD1	TRBV10-3	AIPGQGRSYEQY
TRBD1	TRBV7-2	ASSYDRGASEQY
.	TRBV2	ASSTANYGYT
.	TRBV2	ASSPPGGSYGYT
.	TRBV30	AWTTGPGGYT
.	TRBV7-2	ASSPGDDGYT
.	TRBV30	AWLLKETQY
TRBD2	TRBV7-3	ASSSRGGGGETQY
.	TRBV10-3	AISERGGNYGYT